The 24 T cell receptor beta chains below come from one sample, sequenced in a study of cytomegalovirus exposure and HLA in healthy donors. Researchers ran the PCR with 60 Vbeta and 13 Jbeta primers. Data came from immunoSEQ multiplex PCR; TCRdb stores just in-frame clones and leaves some out. The sample lists 150,000 to 250,000 clones, approximately 78% seen once, with roughly 6% in the top ten. Sequences were obtained from PBMCs. All receptors derive from a woman in her forties or fifties in good health and CMV-seropositive.

About this clone: One junction end disagrees with the germline gene, perhaps due to a read error. The chain employs TRBV15 and TRBJ2-4, with D tentatively TRBD2 (5 bases). This CDR3 is 13 amino acids long. Germline V CDR1 and CDR2: LNHNV, YYDKDF (reference sequence). The CDR3 bases are TGTGCCACCAGCGCCGGGATTAAAAACAGTCAGTACTTC. Its protein is CATSAGIKNSQYF.

The chain recombines TRBV29-1 with TRBJ2-3; the match to TRBD2 covers 7 bases. Per germline, CDR1 SQVTM and CDR2 ANQGSEA. Trimming at V came to 0 bases and at J to 8 bases, leaving 14 bases not matched to a gene. The CDR3 sequence is 16 residues long. The CDR3 sequence: CSVEDRASGVKGTQYF. For the CDR3, the DNA is TGCAGCGTTGAAGATCGGGCTAGCGGCGTTAAGGGTACGCAGTATTTT.

The chain couples TRBV5-1 to TRBJ2-3; D not resolved. With 3 bases removed from V and 0 bases from J, the gap between germline ends came to 11 bases. Germline V gives CDR1 SGHRS, CDR2 YFSETQ. The CDR3 consists of 15 residues. CDR3 DNA sequence: TGCGCCAGCAGCTACGACTCTACTAGCACAGATACGCAGTATTTT. Protein sequence: CASSYDSTSTDTQYF.

The V gene is TRBV5-1, the J gene TRBJ2-5; 9 positions agree with TRBD1. The germline V gene has CDR1 SGHRS and CDR2 YFSETQ. The CDR3 covers 15 residues. The V segment lost 4 bases and the J segment 5 bases; nucleotides outside the gene matches: 9. The CDR3 DNA follows: TGCGCCAGCAGCCGGGCCGGGACAGGGCTGGAGACCCAGTACTTC. This codes for CASSRAGTGLETQYF. Variable domain in full (rest from reference TRBV5-1 and TRBJ2-5): KAGVTQTPRYLIKTRGQQVTLSCSPISGHRSVSWYQQTPGQGLQFLFEYFSETQRNKGNFPGRFSGRQFSNSRSEMNVSTLELGDSALYLCASSRAGTGLETQYFGPGTRLLVL.

The chain couples TRBV6-5 to TRBJ1-4; TRBD1 aligns across 8 bases. The CDR3 length is 15 residues. V dropped 7 bases and J dropped 7; count of bases not matched to a gene: 11. Per germline, CDR1 MNHEY and CDR2 SVGAGI. The CDR3 sequence is CASTPGGAGFEKLFF. The CDR3 coding sequence is TGTGCCAGCACCCCAGGGGGCGCAGGTTTTGAAAAACTGTTTTTT.

This chain joins TRBV15 and TRBJ1-6; D ambiguous. This CDR3 spans 14 amino acids. V dropped 0 bases and J dropped 8 bases, with 8 bases sitting between them. Looked up from germline, CDR1 is LNHNV and CDR2 is YYDKDF (reference sequence). The CDR3 DNA reads TGTGCCACCAGCAGAGATCGGGGTGATTCACCCCTCCACTTT. It encodes CATSRDRGDSPLHF.

The chain joins TRBV4-3 to TRBJ1-3; TRBD1 matches 8 bases. J lost 1 base, V lost 1 base, and 9 bases had no gene match. CDR1 and CDR2 (germline): LGHNA, YSLEER. CDR3 length equals 18 residues. The CDR3, as DNA: TGCGCCAGCAGCCAAGGGTGGGGACAGGACCTTTCTGGAAACACCATATATTTT. It encodes CASSQGWGQDLSGNTIYF.

The rearrangement joins TRBV19 to TRBJ2-2; D unresolved. Germline lookup yields CDR1 LNHDA and CDR2 SQIVND (reference sequence). V dropped 10 bases and J dropped 7 bases, with 10 bases sitting between them. There are 11 residues in the CDR3. CDR3 coding DNA: TGTGCCACGCGGTCGGGCGGGGAGCTGTTTTTT. Its protein product is CATRSGGELFF.

V and J are TRBV4-1 and TRBJ1-4; 9 bases match TRBD1. With 1 base clipped from V and 4 bases from J, the junction kept 1 base outside the gene matches. This CDR3 region has 15 residues. Germline CDR1 MGHRA, CDR2 YSYEKL. The CDR3 loop is CASSQGDRDNEKLFF. The CDR3 DNA is TGCGCCAGCAGCCAAGGGGACAGGGATAATGAAAAACTGTTTTTT.

The V call is TRBV6-6, the J call TRBJ2-5; 11 positions match TRBD2. V lost 2 bases to trimming and J lost 5 bases; unmatched junction nucleotides: 7. CDR1 is MNHNY, CDR2 SVGAGI, per germline (reference sequence). The CDR3 extends over 16 amino acids. The CDR3, as DNA: TGTGCCAGCAGTTACGGTAGCGGGGGGGCCAGGGAGACCCAGTACTTC. Translating gives CASSYGSGGARETQYF.

The chain is built from TRBV5-1 and TRBJ2-7; 7 nucleotides align to TRBD1. The CDR3 is 15 residues long. Trimming cost V 2 bases and J 1 base; bases outside gene matches: 6. The V gene's germline CDR1 is SGHRS and CDR2 YFSETQ. CDR3: CASSFYKGASYEQYF. The DNA for the CDR3 is TGCGCCAGCAGCTTCTATAAGGGGGCGTCCTACGAGCAGTACTTC.

V and J are TRBV7-6 and TRBJ2-7; the match to TRBD2 covers 12 bases. Germline V gene sequence: CDR1 SGHVS, CDR2 FNYEAQ. The CDR3 is 15 amino acids. V shed 6 bases, J shed 7 bases, and the junction held 10 bases outside the gene matches. The CDR3 DNA sequence: TGTGCCAGCAGAAACCTAGCGGGGGGGCGAGGAGAGCAGTACTTC. Residues: CASRNLAGGRGEQYF.

V is TRBV11-2 and J is TRBJ2-7; D remains unclear. V lost 5 bases and J lost 2, with 10 bases in between. CDR1 SGHAT and CDR2 FQNNGV come from the germline V gene. This CDR3 is 13 amino acids long. The CDR3 loop is CASSQTYTYEQYF. The CDR3 region has the DNA TGTGCCAGCAGCCAGACTTATACCTACGAGCAGTACTTC.

Only a few counts were recorded for this clone. The chain carries TRBV7-8 and TRBJ2-7; D not certain. Trimming took off 1 base at V and 0 bases at J, with 13 bases between the two ends. CDR3 length: 16 residues. Germline V gives CDR1 SGHVS, CDR2 FQNEAQ. For the CDR3, the DNA is TGTGCCAGCAGCTTAGTCCCAGCGAGTAGCTCCTACGAGCAGTACTTC. This codes for CASSLVPASSSYEQYF.

The chain links TRBV19 to TRBJ1-5; no firm D call. The V gene lost 5 bases and the J gene lost 2 bases, with 22 bases spanning the gap. Germline loops: CDR1 LNHDA, CDR2 SQIVND (reference sequence). This CDR3 has 18 amino acids. The CDR3, as DNA: TGTGCCAGTAGTCAGGCCCCAACCTCGAGACGAGGCAATCAGCCCCAGCATTTT. The encoded protein is CASSQAPTSRRGNQPQHF.

This clone showed up just a few times. Additional DNA sequences in this sample encode the identical CDR3. V and J are TRBV2 and TRBJ1-5, with TRBD1 matching over 10 bases. V trimming: 1 base; J trimming: 6 bases; junction bases outside the gene matches: 0. CDR1 SNHLY and CDR2 FYNNEI come from the germline V gene. This CDR3 region has 14 residues. The CDR3 bases are TGTGCCAGCAGTGAAGGACAGGGGGCTCAGCCCCAGCATTTT. Protein product: CASSEGQGAQPQHF. The full variable domain, in which reference TRBV2 and TRBJ1-5 provide the parts outside the CDR3, is EPEVTQTPSHQVTQMGQEVILRCVPISNHLYFYWYRQILGQKVEFLVSFYNNEISEKSEIFDDQFSVERPDGSNFTLKIRSTKLEDSAMYFCASSEGQGAQPQHFGDGTRLSIL.

The rearrangement uses TRBV4-3 and TRBJ1-2; D remains ambiguous. Germline CDR1 reads LGHNA; CDR2 reads YSLEER. Trimming removed 0 bases at V and 0 bases at J, with 11 bases between. This CDR3 contains 16 residues. CDR3 bases: TGCGCCAGCAGCCAAGAAGCACAGAGAGCTAACTATGGCTACACCTTC. As protein: CASSQEAQRANYGYTF.

The rearrangement links TRBV6-5 to TRBJ1-2, with D maybe TRBD1 (5 bases). The CDR3 length is 14 residues. Germline CDR1 reads MNHEY; CDR2 reads SVGAGI. V was pared by 0 bases and J by 8 bases, with 13 bases between. CDR3 nucleotides: TGTGCCAGCAGTTACTCGAGCGGGGCTGAAGGCTACACCTTC. It is translated as CASSYSSGAEGYTF.

The V call is TRBV2, the J call TRBJ1-2, with 10 bases identical to TRBD1. Germline CDR1 SNHLY, CDR2 FYNNEI. The CDR3 consists of 13 residues. The junction had 7 bases not matched to a gene; V was cut back by 9 bases and J by 6 bases. CDR3 sequence reads: CARIRQGADGYTF. CDR3 DNA: TGTGCCAGGATCAGACAGGGGGCTGATGGCTACACCTTC.

This clone was seen only a few times. The chain couples TRBV10-3 to TRBJ2-3; D gene ambiguous. With 3 bases removed from V and 3 bases from J, the gap between germline ends came to 4 bases. CDR1 ENHRY and CDR2 SYGVKD come from the germline V gene. CDR3 size: 12 residues. DNA for the CDR3: TGTGCCATCAGTGACGGGACAGATACGCAGTATTTT. Translation: CAISDGTDTQYF.

CDR3 protein: CASSPSGTSSDNEQFF. The CDR3 DNA is TGTGCCAGCAGCCCCTCCGGGACTAGTAGCGACAATGAGCAGTTCTTC. This chain uses TRBV7-9 with TRBJ2-1; 8 bases agree with TRBD2. The CDR3 covers 16 residues. Germline CDR1 is SEHNR and CDR2 is FQNEAQ (reference sequence). With 5 bases clipped from V and 5 bases from J, the junction kept 11 bases outside the gene matches.

This sequence joins TRBV18 and TRBJ1-2; D might be TRBD1 (6 bases). Trimming left V 3 bases short and J 7 bases short, with 21 bases between. The CDR3 runs to 16 residues. Germline V gene sequence: CDR1 KGHSH, CDR2 LQKENI. In DNA form, the CDR3 reads TGTGCCAGCTCACCCCAACAGGGAGGGGATTTCTCTGGCTACACCTTC. It translates to CASSPQQGGDFSGYTF.

This clone occurred once. V is TRBV11-2 and J is TRBJ2-1; tentatively, D is TRBD2 (6 bases). Germline V lookup: CDR1 SGHAT, CDR2 FQNNGV. The CDR3 extends over 17 amino acids. V dropped 0 bases and J dropped 2 bases, with 14 bases sitting between them. CDR3 residues: CASSLDGLGGPYNEQFF. Written as DNA, the CDR3 is TGTGCCAGCAGCTTAGATGGTTTGGGGGGTCCCTACAATGAGCAGTTCTTC.

The chain joins TRBV6-6 to TRBJ2-2; TRBD2 might be the D (5 bases). Germline V gene sequence: CDR1 MNHNY, CDR2 SVGAGI (reference sequence). Trimming removed 2 bases at V and 6 bases at J, with 10 bases between. This CDR3 has 14 residues. The CDR3 DNA is TGTGCCAGCAGTTACAGAACTAGTTCCGGGGAGCTGTTTTTT. Translating it yields CASSYRTSSGELFF.